This is a list of T cell receptor beta chains from one sample in a study of blood T cell repertoires in COVID-19. Profiled with immunoSEQ multiplex PCR; TCRdb holds only in-frame clones, not every one. The repertoire includes 110,000 to 150,000 clones, roughly 78% of them detected once, and approximately 3.6% sits in the top ten. The sample comprised peripheral blood. The receptors were sampled from a man in his sixties with acute or convalescent COVID-19. CDR3s include the opening cysteine and the closing phenylalanine or tryptophan. A D gene is named only where the DNA matches it firmly. A row's size may be missing; if present it is once, few, many or a size class.

CDR3 length: 14; V gene: TRBV25-1; J gene: TRBJ2-5; clone size: NA; D gene: NA; CDR3 protein: CASSEQGRGETQYF; CDR3 DNA: TGTGCCAGCAGTGAACAGGGGCGGGGGGAGACCCAGTACTTC
CDR3 length: 14; V gene: TRBV9; J gene: TRBJ1-5; clone size: NA; D gene: TRBD1; CDR3 protein: CASSATGGAQPQHF; CDR3 DNA: TGTGCCAGCAGCGCAACAGGGGGCGCGCAGCCCCAGCATTTT
CDR3 length: 12; V gene: TRBV6-5; J gene: TRBJ2-2; clone size: once; D gene: NA; CDR3 protein: CASTTQTGELFF; CDR3 DNA: TGTGCCAGCACCACTCAGACTGGGGAGCTGTTTTTT
CDR3 length: 18; V gene: TRBV27; J gene: TRBJ1-2; clone size: few; D gene: NA; CDR3 protein: CASSFTWRQGTPNYGYTF; CDR3 DNA: TGTGCCAGCAGTTTCACCTGGAGGCAGGGGACCCCTAACTATGGCTACACCTTC
CDR3 length: 14; V gene: TRBV7-8; J gene: TRBJ2-5; clone size: NA; D gene: NA; CDR3 protein: CASSPGTSQETQYF; CDR3 DNA: TGTGCCAGCAGCCCTGGGACTTCCCAAGAGACCCAGTACTTC
CDR3 length: 14; V gene: TRBV6-5; J gene: TRBJ1-1; clone size: NA; D gene: NA; CDR3 protein: CASRRDPGDTEAFF; CDR3 DNA: TGTGCCAGCCGCCGGGACCCGGGGGACACTGAAGCTTTCTTT
CDR3 length: 14; V gene: TRBV5-1; J gene: TRBJ2-3; clone size: NA; D gene: NA; CDR3 protein: CASSLRGSTDTQYF; CDR3 DNA: TGCGCCAGCAGCTTGAGAGGGAGCACAGATACGCAGTATTTT
CDR3 length: 15; V gene: TRBV19; J gene: TRBJ2-1; clone size: NA; D gene: TRBD2; CDR3 protein: CASSMGLAAGGEQFF; CDR3 DNA: TGTGCCAGTAGTATGGGACTAGCGGCTGGTGGTGAGCAGTTCTTC
CDR3 length: 12; V gene: TRBV6-5; J gene: TRBJ2-3; clone size: once; D gene: NA; CDR3 protein: CATTAGADTQYF; CDR3 DNA: TGTGCCACCACGGCAGGCGCAGATACGCAGTATTTT
CDR3 length: 13; V gene: TRBV10-3; J gene: TRBJ1-5; clone size: NA; D gene: TRBD1; CDR3 protein: CAITDRVDQPQHF; CDR3 DNA: TGTGCCATCACTGACAGGGTTGATCAGCCCCAGCATTTT
CDR3 length: 15; V gene: TRBV5-1; J gene: TRBJ2-3; clone size: medium-sized; D gene: TRBD2; CDR3 protein: CASSLNSGITDTQYF; CDR3 DNA: TGCGCCAGCAGCTTGAATAGCGGGATCACAGATACGCAGTATTTT
CDR3 length: 13; V gene: TRBV29-1; J gene: TRBJ2-3; clone size: NA; D gene: NA; CDR3 protein: CSNTEGSTDTQYF; CDR3 DNA: TGCAGCAACACAGAGGGTTCCACAGATACGCAGTATTTT
CDR3 length: 17; V gene: TRBV10-3; J gene: TRBJ1-3; clone size: NA; D gene: NA; CDR3 protein: CAISDQFSGFSGNTIYF; CDR3 DNA: TGTGCCATCAGTGATCAATTTTCAGGGTTCTCTGGAAACACCATATATTTT
CDR3 length: 16; V gene: TRBV23-1; J gene: TRBJ2-1; clone size: NA; D gene: TRBD2; CDR3 protein: CASSPKREGGVNEQFF; CDR3 DNA: TGCGCCAGCAGTCCCAAGCGGGAGGGGGGTGTCAATGAGCAGTTCTTC
CDR3 length: 19; V gene: TRBV6-1; J gene: TRBJ1-6; clone size: NA; D gene: NA; CDR3 protein: CASSEVWVKGGSYNSLLHF; CDR3 DNA: TGTGCCAGCAGTGAAGTCTGGGTCAAAGGGGGTTCCTATAATTCACTCCTCCACTTT
CDR3 length: 15; V gene: TRBV5-1; J gene: TRBJ1-1; clone size: NA; D gene: NA; CDR3 protein: CASSLGNSQNTEAFF; CDR3 DNA: TGCGCCAGCAGCTTGGGGAACAGCCAGAACACTGAAGCTTTCTTT